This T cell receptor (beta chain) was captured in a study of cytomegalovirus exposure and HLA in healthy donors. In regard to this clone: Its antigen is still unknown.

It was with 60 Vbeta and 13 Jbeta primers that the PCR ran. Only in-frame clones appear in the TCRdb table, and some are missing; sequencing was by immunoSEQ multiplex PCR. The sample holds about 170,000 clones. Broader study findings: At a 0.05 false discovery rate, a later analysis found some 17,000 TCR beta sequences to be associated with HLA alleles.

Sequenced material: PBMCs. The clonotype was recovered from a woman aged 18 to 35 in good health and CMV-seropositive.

Written as DNA, the CDR3 is TGTGCCATCAGTGAAGAAGCAGGGGGGTTAACCGGGGAGCTGTTTTTT. This codes for CAISEEAGGLTGELFF. The chain links TRBV10-3 to TRBJ2-2; possible D gene TRBD1, 7 bases. Between the trimmed V and J ends, which lost 3 bases and 5 bases, there was a span of 16 bases. Germline CDR1 reads ENHRY; CDR2 reads SYGVKD. The CDR3 spans 16 residues.